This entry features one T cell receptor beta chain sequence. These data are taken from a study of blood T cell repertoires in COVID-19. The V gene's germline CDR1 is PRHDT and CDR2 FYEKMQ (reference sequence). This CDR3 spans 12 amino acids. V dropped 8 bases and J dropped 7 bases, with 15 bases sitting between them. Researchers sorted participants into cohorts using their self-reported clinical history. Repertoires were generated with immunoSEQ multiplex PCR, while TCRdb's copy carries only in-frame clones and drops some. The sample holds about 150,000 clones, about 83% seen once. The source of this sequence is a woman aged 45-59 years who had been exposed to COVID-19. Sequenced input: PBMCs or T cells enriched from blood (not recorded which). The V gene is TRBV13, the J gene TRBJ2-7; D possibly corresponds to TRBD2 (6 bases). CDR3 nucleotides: TGTGCCAGCCGTGGTAGCGGAGAAGAGCAGTACTTC. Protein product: CASRGSGEEQYF.